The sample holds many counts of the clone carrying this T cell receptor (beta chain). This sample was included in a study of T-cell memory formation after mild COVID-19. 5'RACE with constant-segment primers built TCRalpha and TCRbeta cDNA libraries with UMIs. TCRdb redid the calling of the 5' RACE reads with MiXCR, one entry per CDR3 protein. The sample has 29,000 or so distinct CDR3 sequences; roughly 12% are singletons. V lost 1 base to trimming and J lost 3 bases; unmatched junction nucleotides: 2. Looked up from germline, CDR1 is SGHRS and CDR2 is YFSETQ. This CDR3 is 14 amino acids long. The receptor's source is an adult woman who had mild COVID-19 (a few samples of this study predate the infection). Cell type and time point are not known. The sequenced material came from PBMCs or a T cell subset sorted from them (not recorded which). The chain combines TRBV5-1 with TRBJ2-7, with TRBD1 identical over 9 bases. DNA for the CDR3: TGCGCCAGCAGCTTGACAGGGGGCGTCTACGAGCAGTACTTC. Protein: CASSLTGGVYEQYF.